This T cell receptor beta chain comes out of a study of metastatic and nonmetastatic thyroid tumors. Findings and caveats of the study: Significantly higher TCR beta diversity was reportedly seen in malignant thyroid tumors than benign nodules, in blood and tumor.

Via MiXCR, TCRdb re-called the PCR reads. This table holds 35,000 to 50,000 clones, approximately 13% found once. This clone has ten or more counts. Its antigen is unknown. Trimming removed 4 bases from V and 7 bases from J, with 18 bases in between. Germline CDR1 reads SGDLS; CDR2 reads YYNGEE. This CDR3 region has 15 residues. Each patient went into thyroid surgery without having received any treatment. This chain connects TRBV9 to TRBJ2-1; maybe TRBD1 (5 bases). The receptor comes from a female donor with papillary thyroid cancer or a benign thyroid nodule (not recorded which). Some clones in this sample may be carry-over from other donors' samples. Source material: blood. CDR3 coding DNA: TGTGCCAGCAGCCCCCAGGGCGGCCGGCGGAATGAGCAGTTCTTC. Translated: CASSPQGGRRNEQFF.